The clone carrying this T cell receptor (beta chain) has more than one count but fewer than ten. The record originates from a study of T cells in Graves' hyperthyroidism and ophthalmopathy. The CDR3 has 18 residues. Germline V gene data show CDR1 as LNHDA and CDR2 as SQIVND (reference sequence). Deletions cut 2 bases from V and 4 bases from J, with 22 bases between. RNA transcripts yielded amplified TCR beta CDR3 regions. First-round RT-PCR targeting the TCR CDR3 was performed with the HTBI primer set. TCRdb reprocessed the multiplex PCR reads via MiXCR and lists one record per CDR3 protein. The data contain about 420,000 distinct CDR3 sequences, approximately 14% of them seen just once; the ten biggest clones take up roughly 8%.

The chain is built from TRBV19 and TRBJ2-3; possible D gene TRBD1, 5 bases. This TCR was sampled from a woman younger than 30 with Graves' hyperthyroidism. Sequences were obtained from blood. The CDR3 is CASSIYFRAGYAADTQYF. CDR3 bases: TGTGCCAGTAGTATATATTTTAGGGCAGGGTATGCCGCAGATACGCAGTATTTT.